This T cell receptor beta chain was retrieved from a study of cytomegalovirus exposure and HLA in healthy donors. Each donor was healthy, and each was a bone marrow donor. About this clone: Antigen: not known.

Researchers ran the PCR with 60 Vbeta and 13 Jbeta primers. Sequencing was performed with immunoSEQ multiplex PCR; in TCRdb, only in-frame clones are kept and a portion is missing. The top ten clones hold around 0.91% of a sample with some 170,000 clones, 82% of them seen once. Study-wide findings and caveats: CMV serostatus was the only recorded immune exposure for donors. Per a later analysis, approximately 16,000 TCR beta sequences showed association with HLA alleles at 0.05 false discovery rate.

V lost 6 bases, J lost 7 bases, and 22 bases lay in between. The CDR3 extends over 16 amino acids. Germline CDR1 is MNHEY and CDR2 is SMNVEV (reference sequence). The TCR originated in a girl aged 2-10 years in good health and CMV-seropositive. Source material: PBMCs. The chain uses TRBV27 and TRBJ2-1; TRBD2 might be the D (6 bases). CDR3 amino acids: CASRPIWGEARNEQFF. In nucleotides, the CDR3 is TGTGCCAGCAGACCTATCTGGGGGGAGGCGCGGAATGAGCAGTTCTTC.